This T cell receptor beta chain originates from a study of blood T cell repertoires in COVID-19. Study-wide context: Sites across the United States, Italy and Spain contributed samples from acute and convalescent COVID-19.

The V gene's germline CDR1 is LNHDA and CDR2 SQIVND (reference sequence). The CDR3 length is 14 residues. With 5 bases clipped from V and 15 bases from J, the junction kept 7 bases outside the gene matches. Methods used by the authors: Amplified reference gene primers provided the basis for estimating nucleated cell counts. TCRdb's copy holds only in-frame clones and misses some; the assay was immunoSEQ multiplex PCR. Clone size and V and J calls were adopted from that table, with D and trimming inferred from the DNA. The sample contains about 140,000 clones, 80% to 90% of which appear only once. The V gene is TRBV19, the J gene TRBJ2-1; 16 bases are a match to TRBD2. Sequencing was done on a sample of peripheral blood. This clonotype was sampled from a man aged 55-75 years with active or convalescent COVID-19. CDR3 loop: CASSGTSGRAKRFF. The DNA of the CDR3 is TGTGCCAGTAGTGGGACTAGCGGGAGGGCCAAACGGTTCTTC.